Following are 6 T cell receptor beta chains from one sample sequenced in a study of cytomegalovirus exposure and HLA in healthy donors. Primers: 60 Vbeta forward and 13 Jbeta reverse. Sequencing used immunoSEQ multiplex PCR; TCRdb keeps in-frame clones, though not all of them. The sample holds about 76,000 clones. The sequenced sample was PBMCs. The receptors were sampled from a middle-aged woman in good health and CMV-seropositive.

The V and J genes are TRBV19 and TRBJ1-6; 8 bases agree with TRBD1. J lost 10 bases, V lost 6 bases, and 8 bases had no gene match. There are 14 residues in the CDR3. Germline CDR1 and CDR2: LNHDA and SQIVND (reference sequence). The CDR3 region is CASSEGTGVSPLHF. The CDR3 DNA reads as TGTGCCAGTAGCGAAGGGACAGGAGTGTCACCCCTCCACTTT.

The CDR3 region has the DNA TGTGCCAGCATCGACGGACAGGGCGGCTATGGCTACACCTTC. Protein product: CASIDGQGGYGYTF. This chain connects TRBV6-5 to TRBJ1-2; 8 bases are a match to TRBD1. The CDR3 is made up of 14 amino acids. Germline CDR1 reads MNHEY; CDR2 reads SVGAGI. V was clipped by 7 bases and J by 4 bases; unmatched bases: 8.

CDR3 DNA sequence: TGTGCCAGCAGGAAGACTATACTCTCCTACGAGCAGTACTTC. As protein: CASRKTILSYEQYF. This rearrangement joins TRBV2 to TRBJ2-7; D perhaps matches TRBD2 (5 bases). The CDR3 runs 14 residues. Germline CDR1 is SNHLY and CDR2 is FYNNEI. Trimming took 6 bases from V and 0 from J, leaving 12 bases between them.

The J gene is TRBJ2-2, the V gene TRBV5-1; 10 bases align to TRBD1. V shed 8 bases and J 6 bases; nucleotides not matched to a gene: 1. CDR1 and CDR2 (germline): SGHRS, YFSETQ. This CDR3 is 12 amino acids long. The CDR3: CASGQGAGELFF. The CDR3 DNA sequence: TGCGCCAGTGGACAGGGGGCCGGGGAGCTGTTTTTT.

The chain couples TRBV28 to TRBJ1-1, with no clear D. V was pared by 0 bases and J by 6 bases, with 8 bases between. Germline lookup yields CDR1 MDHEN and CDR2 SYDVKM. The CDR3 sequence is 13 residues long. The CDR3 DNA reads TGTGCCAGCAGTTTATGGGGGAGGTCTGAAGCTTTCTTT. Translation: CASSLWGRSEAFF.

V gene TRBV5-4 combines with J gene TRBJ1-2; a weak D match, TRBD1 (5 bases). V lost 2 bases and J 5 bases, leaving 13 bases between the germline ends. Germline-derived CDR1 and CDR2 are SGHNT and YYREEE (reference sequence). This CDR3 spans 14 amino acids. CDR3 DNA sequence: TGTGCCAGCAGCTTAGGGGAACCACTTTATGGCTACACCTTC. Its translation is CASSLGEPLYGYTF.